The 19 T cell receptor beta chains in this list originate from one sample, sequenced in a study of cytomegalovirus exposure and HLA in healthy donors. The PCR contained 60 Vbeta and 13 Jbeta primers. Generated by immunoSEQ multiplex PCR, the TCRdb table keeps only in-frame clones and is missing some. The sample yields 150,000 to 200,000 clones, 60% to 80% seen once. Sequencing input: PBMCs. The source is a woman aged 40 to 50 in good health and CMV-seropositive.

The chain joins TRBV19 to TRBJ2-6; possible D gene TRBD1, 6 bases. With 4 bases removed from V and 4 bases from J, the gap between germline ends came to 14 bases. There are 16 residues in the CDR3. Germline V gives CDR1 LNHDA, CDR2 SQIVND (reference sequence). The CDR3 region has the DNA TGTGCCAGTAGTAACCCCAGGGGAGCCGGGGCCAACGTCCTGACTTTC. Translation gives CASSNPRGAGANVLTF. The whole variable domain, remainder taken from reference TRBV19 and TRBJ2-6, is DGGITQSPKYLFRKEGQNVTLSCEQNLNHDAMYWYRQDPGQGLRLIYYSQIVNDFQKGDIAEGYSVSREKKESFPLTVTSAQKNPTAFYLCASSNPRGAGANVLTFGAGSRLTVL.

The V call is TRBV7-3, the J call TRBJ2-1; 8 positions match TRBD2. The junction had 9 bases not matched to a gene; V was cut back by 1 base and J by 7 bases. The germline gives CDR1 SGHTA, CDR2 FQGTGA. The CDR3 runs to 16 residues. CDR3 DNA: TGTGCCAGCAGCTTAAATGGCGGGGGGCTGGGGAATGAGCAGTTCTTC. Translated: CASSLNGGGLGNEQFF.

The table lists this clone with a few counts. CDR3 residues: CVIGRVMSYEQYF. CDR3 coding DNA: TGTGTGATCGGGAGGGTGATGTCCTACGAGCAGTACTTC. The V gene is TRBV27, the J gene TRBJ2-7, with TRBD2 identical over 8 bases. The CDR3 totals 13 residues. The V gene's germline CDR1 is MNHEY and CDR2 SMNVEV (reference sequence).

The CDR3 DNA reads as TGTGCCAGCGCGGTTTCTATGCGGGAGACCGTCGGGGAGCTGTTTTTT. It codes for CASAVSMRETVGELFF. This chain connects TRBV5-4 to TRBJ2-2; TRBD2 agrees at 7 bases. The CDR3 spans 16 residues. After removal of 7 bases from V and 7 bases from J, the junction contained 16 bases not matched to a gene. Germline V gives CDR1 SGHNT, CDR2 YYREEE (reference sequence).

The gene calls are TRBV28 and TRBJ2-3; possibly TRBD2 for D (7 bases). CDR1 MDHEN and CDR2 SYDVKM come from the germline V gene. Trimming removed 9 bases from V and 6 bases from J, with 16 bases in between. The CDR3 sequence is 13 residues long. This CDR3 reads CASVRGGDDTQYF. CDR3 coding DNA: TGTGCCAGTGTCCGCGGGGGCGATGATACGCAGTATTTT.

The chain joins TRBV11-2 to TRBJ2-1, with 9 bases that match TRBD2. The CDR3 has 16 residues. V trimming: 1 base; J trimming: 6 bases; junction bases outside the gene matches: 7. Germline CDR1 reads SGHAT; CDR2 reads FQNNGV. DNA for the CDR3: TGTGCCAGCAGCTTAGGGGGGACTAGCTGGAGCAATGAGCAGTTCTTC. Translation gives CASSLGGTSWSNEQFF.

This clone was seen more than once but under ten times. The same CDR3 arises from other DNA sequences in this sample as well. The chain links TRBV5-1 to TRBJ1-1; weak D call: TRBD1 (6 bases). The CDR3 totals 13 residues. Germline V gives CDR1 SGHRS, CDR2 YFSETQ. Trimming cost V 1 base and J 4 bases, with 8 bases left between them. The CDR3 region is CASSLRGGTEAFF. Written as DNA, the CDR3 is TGCGCCAGCAGCTTGAGGGGGGGCACTGAAGCTTTCTTT.

The chain carries TRBV5-8 and TRBJ2-5, with D possibly matching TRBD2 (5 bases). Trimming took off 4 bases at V and 2 bases at J, with 15 bases between the two ends. This CDR3 has 15 residues. Germline CDR1 reads SGHTS; CDR2 reads YDEGEE. The chain's CDR3 is CASSARLRAQETQYF. The DNA of the CDR3 is TGTGCCAGCAGCGCGCGGCTGAGGGCTCAAGAGACCCAGTACTTC.

The chain combines TRBV2 with TRBJ2-2, with unresolved D. Between the trimmed V and J ends, which lost 5 bases and 6 bases, there was a span of 10 bases. Germline V gives CDR1 SNHLY, CDR2 FYNNEI. The CDR3 sequence is 13 residues long. CDR3 coding DNA: TGTGCCAGCAGTCTGAGGCAAGCCGGGGAGCTGTTTTTT. It codes for CASSLRQAGELFF.

The V and J genes are TRBV25-1 and TRBJ1-5, with D uncertain. V lost 1 base and J 5 bases, leaving 9 bases between the germline ends. Per germline, CDR1 MGHDK and CDR2 SYGVNS. The CDR3 covers 14 residues. Here the CDR3 DNA reads TGTGCCAGCAGTGAATTCGGGTTGGATCAGCCCCAGCATTTT. Translated: CASSEFGLDQPQHF.

The rearrangement uses TRBV11-2 and TRBJ1-3; D is undetermined. Deletions cut 0 bases from V and 0 bases from J, with 12 bases between. Germline assignment: CDR1 SGHAT and CDR2 FQNNGV. This CDR3 is built from 17 residues. CDR3 sequence (DNA): TGTGCCAGCAGCTTAGATCTTCAGTTGCCCTCTGGAAACACCATATATTTT. Its translation: CASSLDLQLPSGNTIYF.

A few counts support this clone. The chain employs TRBV5-1 and TRBJ2-2, with TRBD1 identical over 7 bases. Germline V CDR1 and CDR2: SGHRS, YFSETQ. The V gene end was trimmed by 3 bases and the J gene end by 2 bases; junction bases not matched to a gene: 7. The CDR3 runs to 16 residues. The CDR3 region is CASSSTGTVNTGELFF. The CDR3 region has the DNA TGCGCCAGCAGCTCAACCGGGACAGTTAACACCGGGGAGCTGTTTTTT.

Written as DNA, the CDR3 is TGTGCCAGCACCCCTGGGGTAGCCCATAGCGAGGAGCAGTTCTTC. Protein: CASTPGVAHSEEQFF. The chain carries TRBV7-6 and TRBJ2-1; D possibly corresponds to TRBD2 (5 bases). V lost 7 bases and J 10 bases, leaving 23 bases between the germline ends. Germline lookup yields CDR1 SGHVS and CDR2 FNYEAQ. The CDR3 extends over 15 amino acids.

This clone was seen a few times. The chain links TRBV27 to TRBJ2-3; TRBD1 matches at 9 bases. V was pared by 5 bases and J by 5 bases, with 5 bases of the junction left unmatched. The CDR3 loop spans 14 amino acids. Germline values: CDR1 MNHEY, CDR2 SMNVEV (reference sequence). The CDR3 region is CASSKQGAGDTQYF. The CDR3 DNA follows: TGTGCCAGCAGTAAACAGGGGGCAGGAGATACGCAGTATTTT.

CDR3 in amino acids: CASAPGSPTEAFF. DNA for the CDR3: TGTGCTAGTGCCCCGGGTTCACCCACTGAAGCTTTCTTT. The chain joins TRBV12-5 to TRBJ1-1, with unresolved D. CDR1 is LGHNT and CDR2 is FRNRAP in the germline V gene. This CDR3 has 13 residues. Trimming left V 7 bases short and J 4 bases short, with 13 bases between.

V and J are TRBV7-2 and TRBJ2-7, with D unclear. The V end was cut by 4 bases, the J end by 5 bases, with 12 bases between. The CDR3 has 13 amino acids. Germline CDR1 SGHTA, CDR2 FQGNSA. The CDR3 bases are TGTGCCAGCAGCTCCGCCAGTGTCGACGAGCAGTACTTC. Translating gives CASSSASVDEQYF. The complete variable domain, with remaining parts taken from reference TRBV7-2 and TRBJ2-7, reads GAGVSQSPSNKVTEKGKDVELRCDPISGHTALYWYRQSLGQGLEFLIYFQGNSAPDKSGLPSDRFSAERTGGSVSTLTIQRTQQEDSAVYLCASSSASVDEQYFGPGTRLTVT.

This chain joins TRBV18 and TRBJ2-7; 9 nucleotides line up with TRBD1. The CDR3 has 15 amino acids. The trim removed 2 bases at V and 1 base at J, leaving 3 bases unmatched. The germline V gene encodes CDR1 KGHSH and CDR2 LQKENI. CDR3: CASSPAGQGSYEQYF. The CDR3 nucleotides are TGTGCCAGCTCACCAGCCGGACAGGGGTCCTACGAGCAGTACTTC.

J is TRBJ1-5 and V is TRBV19, with 9 bases lining up with TRBD1. The CDR3 has 16 amino acids. Germline CDR1 LNHDA, CDR2 SQIVND (reference sequence). Trimming removed 3 bases from V and 3 bases from J; junction bases left unmatched: 6. CDR3 DNA: TGTGCCAGTAGTATCGCCGGACAGGGGACCAATCAGCCCCAGCATTTT. Its translation: CASSIAGQGTNQPQHF.

The CDR3 nucleotides are TGTGCCAGCAGTTTATTGGGGGCCTGGCGTGGGGCCAACGTCCTGACTTTC. It specifies CASSLLGAWRGANVLTF. The gene calls are TRBV28 and TRBJ2-6, with a possible D match to TRBD1 (6 bases). The CDR3 runs to 17 residues. Germline V lookup: CDR1 MDHEN, CDR2 SYDVKM. The V and J ends lost 1 base and 3 bases respectively, with 13 bases between them.